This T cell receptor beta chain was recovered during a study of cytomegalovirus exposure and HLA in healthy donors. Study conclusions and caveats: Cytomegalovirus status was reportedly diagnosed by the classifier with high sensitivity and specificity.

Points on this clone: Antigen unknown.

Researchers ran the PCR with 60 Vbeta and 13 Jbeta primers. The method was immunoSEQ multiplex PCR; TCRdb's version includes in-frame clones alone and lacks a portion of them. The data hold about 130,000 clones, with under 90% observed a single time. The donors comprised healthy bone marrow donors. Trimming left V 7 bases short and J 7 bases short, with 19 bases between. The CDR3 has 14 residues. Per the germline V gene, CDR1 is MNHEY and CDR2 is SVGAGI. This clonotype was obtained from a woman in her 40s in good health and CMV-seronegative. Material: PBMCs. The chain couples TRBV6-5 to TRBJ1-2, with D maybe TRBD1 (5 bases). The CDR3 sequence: CASMEPGKIGGYTF. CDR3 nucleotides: TGTGCCAGCATGGAGCCAGGGAAGATAGGTGGCTACACCTTC.